This T cell receptor (beta chain) derives from a study of response to subunit inactivated influenza vaccine. A single record per CDR3 protein comes from TCRdb applying MiXCR to the RT-PCR reads. Counted here are roughly 550,000 distinct CDR3 sequences, 20% to 25% occurring once; the ten biggest clones make up 2.5% to 3.5%. The CDR3 runs to 11 residues. Germline CDR1 and CDR2: DFQATT and SNEGSKA (reference sequence). Trimming pared 7 bases from V and 2 bases from J, leaving 9 bases between. This sample was also put to use in a study of T cells expressing NK-cell markers. That paper states: 5'RACE template switching with UMIs generated TCR beta cDNA.

The source of this sequence is a man between 45 and 60 years old who received an inactivated influenza vaccine. The sequences come from CD4+ T cells sorted from PBMCs, collected roughly 12 days after vaccination. The V and J genes are TRBV20-1 and TRBJ2-7; tentatively, D is TRBD2 (5 bases). The CDR3 sequence is CSGRGPYEQYF. The CDR3 DNA reads TGCAGTGGACGGGGTCCCTACGAGCAGTACTTC.